The 27 T cell receptor beta chains below come from one sample, sequenced in a study of T-cell reconstitution after alpha-beta-depleted transplantation in children. For TCRbeta, the library was prepared with unique molecular identifiers. TCRdb used MiXCR to reprocess the PCR reads, holding one entry per CDR3 protein. The sample contains about 610,000 distinct CDR3 sequences, roughly a tenth of which appear only once. Sequencing used PBMCs from the stem cell graft donor, obtained from the stem cell graft. Receptors were obtained from a human donor who donated a stem cell graft to a child with acute myeloid leukemia.

This clonotype was recorded once. The gene calls are TRBV25-1 and TRBJ1-3; D remains ambiguous. The length of the CDR3 is 15 residues. Germline CDR1 reads MGHDK; CDR2 reads SYGVNS. Between the trimmed V and J ends, which lost 2 bases and 1 base, there was a span of 9 bases. The CDR3 DNA reads as TGTGCCAGCAGTGAACAGGTCATTTCTGGAAACACCATATATTTT. It encodes CASSEQVISGNTIYF.

This clonotype has at least ten counts. This chain connects TRBV4-2 to TRBJ2-3; 10 nucleotides align to TRBD2. CDR1 and CDR2 from the germline V gene are LGHNA and YNFKEQ. The CDR3 contains 18 residues. V dropped 4 bases and J dropped 2; count of bases not matched to a gene: 12. This CDR3 is CASSRGLAEGGLTDTQYF. Here the CDR3 DNA reads TGTGCCAGCAGCCGAGGACTAGCGGAAGGTGGTCTCACAGATACGCAGTATTTT.

In its sample, this clonotype was seen many times. The rearrangement links TRBV4-2 to TRBJ2-2, with 7 positions matching TRBD2. Germline CDR1 LGHNA, CDR2 YNFKEQ. The length of the CDR3 is 15 residues. V lost 0 bases to trimming and J lost 6 bases; unmatched junction nucleotides: 4. The CDR3 nucleotides are TGTGCCAGCAGCCAAGAGACACGGGAGGCCGGGGAGCTGTTTTTT. It codes for CASSQETREAGELFF.

In its sample, this clonotype was seen many times. This chain uses TRBV5-1 with TRBJ2-1; no clear D gene. CDR1 and CDR2 (germline): SGHRS, YFSETQ. CDR3 size: 12 residues. Trimming pared 0 bases from V and 8 bases from J, leaving 6 bases between. The CDR3 protein is CASSLGEHEQFF. The CDR3 region has the DNA TGCGCCAGCAGCTTGGGCGAGCATGAGCAGTTCTTC.

This clonotype was observed a few times. The V and J genes are TRBV5-1 and TRBJ2-7; D could derive from TRBD1 or TRBD2 (5 bases each). The germline CDR1 and CDR2 sequences are SGHRS and YFSETQ. CDR3 length equals 13 residues. The ends were cut back, 6 bases at V and 4 bases at J, with 14 bases in the middle. Here the CDR3 reads CASTRDGPYEQYF. CDR3 coding DNA: TGCGCCAGCACACGGGACGGGCCGTACGAGCAGTACTTC. Full variable domain (missing parts from reference TRBV5-1 and TRBJ2-7): KAGVTQTPRYLIKTRGQQVTLSCSPISGHRSVSWYQQTPGQGLQFLFEYFSETQRNKGNFPGRFSGRQFSNSRSEMNVSTLELGDSALYLCASTRDGPYEQYFGPGTRLTVT.

Notes on this clonotype: At one end, the junction sequence differs from germline, possibly due to a read error. This rearrangement joins TRBV12-3 or TRBV12-4 to TRBJ2-2; 9 positions agree with TRBD2. The CDR3 is made up of 18 amino acids. The CDR3 sequence is CASCLPLSGSGGTGELFF. Here the CDR3 DNA reads TGTGCCAGCTGTTTACCCCTTAGCGGGAGCGGGGGCACCGGGGAGCTGTTTTTT.

This clonotype has ten or more counts. The chain has TRBV18 and TRBJ2-3, with a weak D call TRBD1 (5 bases). The CDR3 is made up of 14 amino acids. The germline V gene has CDR1 KGHSH and CDR2 LQKENI. V was shortened by 2 bases and J by 2 bases, with 8 bases between the two germline ends. This chain's CDR3 is CASSPDSLTDTQYF. CDR3 sequence (DNA): TGTGCCAGCTCACCAGACAGTCTCACAGATACGCAGTATTTT.

This clonotype turned up a few times. The chain is built from TRBV29-1 and TRBJ2-1; D is perhaps TRBD1 or TRBD2 (5 bases each). Trimming took off 3 bases at V and 0 bases at J, with 12 bases between the two ends. The germline CDR1 and CDR2 sequences are SQVTM and ANQGSEA. CDR3 length: 15 residues. In DNA form, the CDR3 reads TGCAGCGTTGATACGGGACCGATCTCCTACAATGAGCAGTTCTTC. Translated, it gives CSVDTGPISYNEQFF.

At least ten counts were recorded for this clonotype. The chain uses TRBV6-2 or TRBV6-3 and TRBJ2-7; possibly TRBD1 for D (5 bases). Germline V gene sequence: CDR1 MNHEY, CDR2 SVGEGT. The germline V and J ends were trimmed by 6 bases and 2 bases, with 17 bases remaining between them. This CDR3 comprises 15 residues. The CDR3 region has the DNA TGTGCCAGCAGCCACTGGACGGACAAAACCTACGAGCAGTACTTC. Amino acids: CASSHWTDKTYEQYF.

This clonotype was seen at least ten times. The chain joins TRBV6-2 or TRBV6-3 to TRBJ2-7; D is unresolved. Germline CDR1 reads MNHEY; CDR2 reads SVGEGT. The CDR3 is made up of 13 amino acids. V lost 2 bases and J lost 2, with 7 bases in between. The CDR3 reads CASSYSRTYEQYF. CDR3 nucleotides: TGTGCCAGCAGTTACAGTAGAACCTACGAGCAGTACTTC.

This clonotype was observed many times. The V call is TRBV10-3, the J call TRBJ2-4, with D tentatively TRBD1 (6 bases). Germline CDR1 reads ENHRY; CDR2 reads SYGVKD. The CDR3 covers 12 residues. V lost 8 bases and J lost 7, with 12 bases in between. CDR3 residues: CAISGDPNIQYF. CDR3 nucleotide sequence: TGTGCCATCTCAGGGGATCCGAACATTCAGTACTTC.

This clonotype has more than one count but fewer than ten. This CDR3 is CAWKDSPAVSGEQFF. For the CDR3, the DNA is TGTGCCTGGAAGGACAGCCCAGCCGTTAGTGGTGAGCAGTTCTTC. The chain links TRBV30 to TRBJ2-1; D possibly corresponds to TRBD1 (6 bases). V lost 4 bases to trimming and J lost 9 bases, with 22 bases between them. From germline, CDR1 is GTSNPN and CDR2 SVGIG (reference sequence). The CDR3 extends over 15 amino acids.

The chain's CDR3 is CASQWGAGSDQPQHF. The CDR3 DNA is TGTGCCAGCCAATGGGGCGCAGGATCTGATCAGCCCCAGCATTTT. This chain joins TRBV2 and TRBJ1-5; TRBD1 might be the D (5 bases). From germline, CDR1 is SNHLY and CDR2 FYNNEI. V shed 8 bases and J shed 5 bases, with 19 bases lying between them. This CDR3 is 15 amino acids long.

This clonotype was seen more than once but under ten times. This sequence joins TRBV4-3 and TRBJ2-1, with 7 bases fitting TRBD2. The CDR3 spans 20 residues. Per the germline V gene, CDR1 is LGHNA and CDR2 is YSLEER. The V gene end was trimmed by 4 bases and the J gene end by 8 bases; junction bases not matched to a gene: 26. The CDR3 is CASSRYYSKVRRELSHEQFF. CDR3 nucleotide sequence: TGCGCCAGCAGCCGCTATTACTCCAAGGTTAGGCGGGAGCTTTCTCATGAGCAGTTCTTC.

The table lists this clonotype with a few counts. CDR3 loop: CASSLDGLTLRGQYF. For the CDR3, the DNA is TGTGCCAGCAGCTTAGATGGGCTGACCTTACGAGGGCAGTACTTC. The rearrangement joins TRBV7-9 to TRBJ2-7; D not resolved. Germline assignment: CDR1 SEHNR and CDR2 FQNEAQ (reference sequence). V was trimmed by 1 base and J by 9 bases, leaving 19 bases between them. This CDR3 has 15 residues. Combining the CDR3 with reference TRBV7-9 and TRBJ2-7 gives the whole variable domain DTGVSQNPRHKITKRGQNVTFRCDPISEHNRLYWYRQTLGQGPEFLTYFQNEAQLEKSRLLSDRFSAERPKGSFSTLEIQRTEQGDSAMYLCASSLDGLTLRGQYFGPGTRLTVT.

The rearrangement uses TRBV5-1 and TRBJ1-6; 10 nucleotides agree with TRBD1. From germline, CDR1 is SGHRS and CDR2 YFSETQ. The CDR3 covers 16 residues. Losses at the gene ends were 0 bases for V and 9 bases for J; bases not matched to a gene: 6. The CDR3 is CASSLGQGARGSPLHF. CDR3 in DNA: TGCGCCAGCAGCTTGGGACAGGGGGCGCGGGGTTCACCCCTCCACTTT.

This clonotype turned up a few times. The chain uses TRBV7-2 and TRBJ2-1, with 8 bases identical to TRBD1. CDR1 and CDR2 from the germline V gene are SGHTA and FQGNSA. V was pared by 4 bases and J by 6 bases, with 5 bases of the junction left unmatched. CDR3 length: 14 residues. The CDR3 DNA reads TGTGCCAGCAGCTCACCGACAGGGGCCAATGAGCAGTTCTTC. Its translation is CASSSPTGANEQFF. The full variable domain, its missing parts supplied by reference TRBV7-2 and TRBJ2-1, is GAGVSQSPSNKVTEKGKDVELRCDPISGHTALYWYRQSLGQGLEFLIYFQGNSAPDKSGLPSDRFSAERTGGSVSTLTIQRTQQEDSAVYLCASSSPTGANEQFFGPGTRLTVL.

This clonotype was counted ten times or more. This chain joins TRBV7-2 and TRBJ1-2, with D uncertain. The germline V and J ends were trimmed by 5 bases and 3 bases, with 10 bases remaining between them. The CDR3 runs to 13 residues. Germline CDR1 and CDR2: SGHTA and FQGNSA. CDR3 in DNA: TGTGCCAGCAGCCCAACCCTACACTATGGCTACACCTTC. It encodes CASSPTLHYGYTF. Full variable domain (outside the CDR3, taken from reference TRBV7-2 and TRBJ1-2): GAGVSQSPSNKVTEKGKDVELRCDPISGHTALYWYRQSLGQGLEFLIYFQGNSAPDKSGLPSDRFSAERTGGSVSTLTIQRTQQEDSAVYLCASSPTLHYGYTFGSGTRLTVV.

This clonotype has more than one count but fewer than ten. The chain recombines TRBV15 with TRBJ2-3; TRBD2 matches 13 bases. The length of the CDR3 is 15 residues. CDR1 LNHNV and CDR2 YYDKDF come from the germline V gene (reference sequence). J was trimmed by 3 bases and V by 8 bases; bases with no gene match: 5. The DNA for the CDR3 is TGTGCCACCCGGACTAGCGGGAGAGTAACAGATACGCAGTATTTT. This codes for CATRTSGRVTDTQYF.

This clonotype has more than one count but fewer than ten. The chain employs TRBV4-2 and TRBJ1-1, with D possibly TRBD1 on 6 matching bases. Germline-derived CDR1 and CDR2 are LGHNA and YNFKEQ. The V and J ends lost 4 bases and 4 bases respectively, with 19 bases between them. The CDR3 consists of 16 residues. The CDR3 DNA follows: TGTGCCAGCAGCCTTACAACTCCGGGGGGCCGCACTGAAGCTTTCTTT. Translating it yields CASSLTTPGGRTEAFF.

This clonotype has a count of ten or more. This chain joins TRBV6-5 and TRBJ1-2; D is perhaps TRBD1 (6 bases). Germline CDR1 MNHEY, CDR2 SVGAGI. V was clipped by 6 bases and J by 4 bases, with 15 bases between them. This CDR3 has 14 residues. CDR3 loop: CASSPRTDSYGYTF. As DNA, the CDR3 is TGTGCCAGCAGCCCTAGGACGGACAGCTATGGCTACACCTTC.

This clonotype has just a few counts. This rearrangement joins TRBV7-8 to TRBJ2-1; possible D gene TRBD2, 6 bases. This CDR3 spans 16 amino acids. Germline V gene sequence: CDR1 SGHVS, CDR2 FQNEAQ. Deletions cut 0 bases from V and 6 bases from J, with 15 bases between. CDR3 in amino acids: CASSLAPRLVGNEQFF. The CDR3 DNA follows: TGTGCCAGCAGCTTAGCCCCTAGACTAGTGGGCAATGAGCAGTTCTTC. The variable domain in full, with the rest retrieved from reference TRBV7-8 and TRBJ2-1, is GAGVSQSPRYKVAKRGQDVALRCDPISGHVSLFWYQQALGQGPEFLTYFQNEAQLDKSGLPSDRFFAERPEGSVSTLKIQRTQQEDSAVYLCASSLAPRLVGNEQFFGPGTRLTVL.

This clonotype was detected only a few times. The chain couples TRBV12-3 or TRBV12-4 to TRBJ2-4; weak D call: TRBD2 (6 bases). The CDR3 is 17 residues long. V was pared by 10 bases and J by 0 bases, with 22 bases between. CDR3 bases: TGTGCCACCGCCGGGGGTACAGGCCTGAGAGCCAAAAACATTCAGTACTTC. Its protein is CATAGGTGLRAKNIQYF.

This clonotype was recorded many times. This chain connects TRBV28 to TRBJ2-5; D gene unclear. Germline assignment: CDR1 MDHEN and CDR2 SYDVKM. This CDR3 region has 12 residues. V lost 9 bases to trimming and J lost 5 bases, with 13 bases between them. CDR3 sequence: CASKNYGETQYF. The CDR3 DNA reads as TGTGCCAGTAAGAATTACGGGGAGACCCAGTACTTC.

The chain employs TRBV9 and TRBJ2-3, with D maybe TRBD2 (6 bases). The germline gives CDR1 SGDLS, CDR2 YYNGEE. Trimming stripped 4 bases from V and 6 bases from J, with 15 bases between. The CDR3 consists of 14 residues. DNA of the CDR3: TGTGCCAGCAGCCGGACTACGTTGCCGGATACGCAGTATTTT. It is translated as CASSRTTLPDTQYF.

Written as DNA, the CDR3 is TGCAGTGCTAGACCGCGAAACCACTACGTAGAGACCGGAGAGACCCAGTACTTC. Amino acids: CSARPRNHYVETGETQYF. The rearrangement joins TRBV20-1 to TRBJ2-5; D call uncertain. Germline V CDR1 and CDR2: DFQATT, SNEGSKA (reference sequence). The CDR3 is made up of 18 amino acids. V gave up 2 bases and J gave up 4 bases, with 26 bases separating them.

In its sample, this clonotype was seen a few times. The chain recombines TRBV10-3 with TRBJ2-3, with D possibly being TRBD2 (6 bases). This CDR3 spans 15 amino acids. The V gene's germline CDR1 is ENHRY and CDR2 SYGVKD. V lost 6 bases to trimming and J lost 0 bases, with 13 bases between them. CDR3 coding DNA: TGTGCCATCAGCTCGGGACTCTCAAGCACAGATACGCAGTATTTT. This codes for CAISSGLSSTDTQYF.